These T cell receptor beta chains were read from a single sample in a study of control samples from healthy donors and cancer patients. Libraries were prepared by immunoSEQ multiplex PCR; TCRdb keeps only in-frame clonotypes and omits some of them. The sample lists 150,000 to 200,000 clones, roughly 92% occurring once. Sequenced: blood. These TCRs come from a young man in good health. Each CDR3 is given with its conserved first and last residue. D genes are given only for firm matches. Not all rows give a size; the values are once, few, many and, for expanded clones, a class.

TRBV9	TRBJ2-6	few	-	CASSQGSGANVLTF	TGTGCCAGCAGTCAGGGTTCTGGGGCCAACGTCCTGACTTTC
TRBV9	TRBJ2-3	-	TRBD1	CASGQRATGGADTQYF	TGTGCCAGCGGCCAACGAGCGACAGGGGGCGCGGATACGCAGTATTTT
TRBV6-1	TRBJ2-3	-	TRBD1	CASSEQGAHADTQYF	TGTGCCAGCAGTGAACAGGGGGCTCATGCAGATACGCAGTATTTT
TRBV19	TRBJ1-2	-	-	CASSIVGGEYGYTF	TGTGCCAGTAGTATAGTCGGAGGGGAATATGGCTACACCTTC
TRBV27	TRBJ2-5	-	TRBD1	CASSSTGGWTQYF	TGTGCCAGCAGTTCTACAGGGGGCTGGACCCAGTACTTC
TRBV20-1	TRBJ1-5	once	TRBD1	CSASRTGLNQPQHF	TGCAGTGCTAGTAGGACAGGGTTAAATCAGCCCCAGCATTTT
TRBV11-2	TRBJ2-2	-	TRBD2	CASSSRTSLNTGELFF	TGTGCCAGCAGCTCCAGGACTAGCCTGAACACCGGGGAGCTGTTTTTT
TRBV5-5	TRBJ1-2	-	TRBD1	CASSLRTGGSGYTF	TGTGCCAGCAGCTTGCGGACAGGGGGGTCTGGCTACACCTTC
TRBV5-1	TRBJ2-2	-	TRBD1	CATRGQSNTGELFF	TGCGCCACCCGGGGACAGAGTAACACCGGGGAGCTGTTTTTT
TRBV24-1	TRBJ2-7	-	-	CATSDGWPGPYEQYF	TGTGCCACCAGTGACGGGTGGCCAGGGCCCTACGAGCAGTACTTC
TRBV20-1	TRBJ1-1	-	-	CSASLGGGNTEAFF	TGCAGTGCTAGTCTTGGTGGGGGGAACACTGAAGCTTTCTTT
TRBV7-9	TRBJ1-2	-	-	CASSPRGVGYTF	TGTGCCAGCAGTCCTAGGGGAGTAGGCTACACCTTC
TRBV7-9	TRBJ2-2	once	-	CASSKNSGTPSTGELFF	TGTGCCAGCAGCAAGAATAGCGGAACGCCGAGCACCGGGGAGCTGTTTTTT
TRBV9	TRBJ2-2	once	-	CASSVGASDLNTGELFF	TGTGCCAGCAGCGTCGGCGCCTCGGACCTGAACACCGGGGAGCTGTTTTTT
TRBV5-1	TRBJ1-2	-	-	CASSSGQWDSYGYTF	TGCGCCAGCAGCTCCGGACAGTGGGATTCCTATGGCTACACCTTC
TRBV7-2	TRBJ2-1	-	TRBD2	CASSQRDYGGYNEQFF	TGTGCCAGCAGCCAGAGGGATTACGGGGGGTACAATGAGCAGTTCTTC
TRBV29-1	TRBJ1-3	-	-	CSALLAGSSRGNTIYF	TGCAGCGCCCTTCTTGCAGGCTCGTCAAGAGGAAACACCATATATTTT
TRBV14	TRBJ1-5	-	-	CASSLTMGRPQHF	TGTGCCAGCAGCCTAACGATGGGTAGGCCCCAGCATTTT
TRBV5-1	TRBJ2-3	once	TRBD1	CASPDRDLGGDTQYF	TGCGCCAGCCCGGACAGGGACCTAGGTGGAGATACGCAGTATTTT
TRBV21-1	TRBJ2-3	-	-	CASSKGAQASGRASPDTQYF	TGTGCCAGCAGCAAAGGGGCCCAGGCTAGCGGGAGGGCCAGTCCAGATACGCAGTATTTT
TRBV19	TRBJ1-2	-	-	CASSIGQGVYGYTF	TGTGCCAGTAGTATTGGGCAGGGAGTCTATGGCTACACCTTC
TRBV6-1	TRBJ1-5	few	-	CASSEALSFNQPQHF	TGTGCCAGCAGTGAAGCGTTGTCGTTCAATCAGCCCCAGCATTTT
TRBV5-4	TRBJ2-1	-	TRBD2	CASSLGLASSYNEQFF	TGTGCCAGCAGCTTGGGACTAGCGAGCTCCTACAATGAGCAGTTCTTC
TRBV11-2	TRBJ2-5	-	-	CASSPRGRETQYF	TGTGCCAGCAGCCCCCGGGGTAGAGAGACCCAGTACTTC
TRBV4-2	TRBJ1-1	-	-	CASSQGSGTEAFF	TGTGCCAGCAGCCAAGGATCGGGAACTGAAGCTTTCTTT
TRBV5-1	TRBJ2-5	-	-	CASSLFGNQETQYF	TGCGCCAGCAGCTTGTTCGGGAATCAAGAGACCCAGTACTTC
TRBV27	TRBJ2-1	-	-	CASSLSRTGNNEQFF	TGTGCCAGCAGTTTATCCCGGACGGGAAACAATGAGCAGTTCTTC
TRBV7-8	TRBJ2-1	-	TRBD2	CASSFTSGSLMANEQFF	TGTGCCAGCAGCTTTACTAGCGGGAGTTTGATGGCCAATGAGCAGTTCTTC
TRBV29-1	TRBJ1-2	-	TRBD1	CSVEAGQAPYGYTF	TGCAGCGTTGAAGCGGGACAGGCTCCCTATGGCTACACCTTC
TRBV4-1	TRBJ1-2	once	-	CASSRGREPYGYTF	TGCGCCAGCAGCCGGGGGCGGGAGCCCTATGGCTACACCTTC
TRBV5-1	TRBJ1-6	-	-	CASSLYKNSPLHF	TGCGCCAGCAGCTTGTATAAGAATTCACCCCTCCACTTT
TRBV4-1	TRBJ2-2	-	-	CASSPLPGANGELFF	TGCGCCAGCAGCCCTCTGCCGGGGGCTAACGGGGAGCTGTTTTTT
TRBV3-1/TRBV3-2	TRBJ1-4	-	-	CASSQEETLWEKLFF	TGTGCCAGCAGCCAAGAAGAAACCCTTTGGGAAAAACTGTTTTTT
TRBV6-2/TRBV6-3	TRBJ2-5	-	-	CASSSQETQYF	TGTGCCAGCAGTTCACAAGAGACCCAGTACTTC
TRBV19	TRBJ2-5	once	TRBD2	CASRPGVAGGYKTQETQYF	TGTGCCAGTCGGCCGGGGGTAGCGGGAGGCTATAAAACCCAAGAGACCCAGTACTTC
TRBV7-8	TRBJ2-7	once	-	CASSLGQTGLDEQYF	TGTGCCAGCAGCTTAGGACAGACAGGACTCGACGAGCAGTACTTC
TRBV6-2/TRBV6-3	TRBJ2-7	-	TRBD1	CASSYRDRGLDEQYF	TGTGCCAGCAGTTACAGGGACAGGGGCCTTGACGAGCAGTACTTC
TRBV27	TRBJ1-2	-	-	CASSPVGVFNYGYTF	TGTGCCAGCAGTCCCGTTGGGGTCTTTAACTATGGCTACACCTTC
TRBV6-5	TRBJ1-6	-	-	CASSDSSSGSPLHF	TGTGCCAGCAGTGACTCGAGTAGTGGTTCACCCCTCCACTTT
TRBV2	TRBJ1-2	-	-	CASSGRAAANYGYTF	TGTGCCAGCAGTGGCCGGGCGGCGGCTAACTATGGCTACACCTTC
TRBV7-9	TRBJ2-1	-	TRBD1	CASSPGQGVVNEQFF	TGTGCCAGCAGCCCAGGACAGGGTGTCGTCAATGAGCAGTTCTTC
TRBV19	TRBJ2-7	-	-	CASSIEGSTAYEQYF	TGTGCCAGTAGTATAGAAGGGAGTACGGCCTACGAGCAGTACTTC
TRBV6-5	TRBJ2-1	once	-	CASGLDGSSYNEQFF	TGTGCCAGCGGGCTAGACGGTAGCTCCTACAATGAGCAGTTCTTC
TRBV27	TRBJ1-4	-	-	CARVCTNEKLFF	TGTGCCAGGGTTTGCACTAATGAAAAACTGTTTTTT
TRBV21-1	TRBJ2-5	-	-	CASSKGETQYF	TGTGCCAGCAGCAAAGGAGAGACCCAGTACTTC
TRBV10-3	TRBJ2-7	-	-	CAIRTRGAHEQYF	TGTGCCATCCGGACCCGCGGGGCCCACGAGCAGTACTTC
TRBV2	TRBJ1-1	-	TRBD1	CATTDRENTEAFF	TGTGCCACCACGGACAGGGAGAACACTGAAGCTTTCTTT
TRBV4-2	TRBJ1-5	-	-	CASSQEGGYDQPQHF	TGTGCCAGCAGCCAAGAAGGGGGTTATGATCAGCCCCAGCATTTT
TRBV18	TRBJ1-1	-	-	CASSRARETEAFF	TGTGCCAGCTCACGGGCCAGGGAAACTGAAGCTTTCTTT
TRBV5-6	TRBJ2-7	-	TRBD2	CASSKTSGLSYEQYF	TGTGCCAGCAGCAAGACTAGCGGGCTCTCCTACGAGCAGTACTTC
TRBV6-5	TRBJ2-1	few	TRBD2	CASSYARLAGGAEQFF	TGTGCCAGCAGTTACGCCAGACTAGCGGGAGGGGCTGAGCAGTTCTTC
TRBV5-6	TRBJ1-1	-	-	CASSFQGRENTEAFF	TGTGCCAGCAGCTTTCAGGGGAGAGAGAACACTGAAGCTTTCTTT
TRBV2	TRBJ1-2	-	-	CASRVGGGGYTF	TGTGCCAGCAGGGTCGGGGGAGGTGGCTACACCTTC
TRBV7-2	TRBJ2-5	-	TRBD1	CASSLTDRGPLQETQYF	TGTGCCAGCAGCTTAACCGACAGGGGGCCTCTCCAAGAGACCCAGTACTTC